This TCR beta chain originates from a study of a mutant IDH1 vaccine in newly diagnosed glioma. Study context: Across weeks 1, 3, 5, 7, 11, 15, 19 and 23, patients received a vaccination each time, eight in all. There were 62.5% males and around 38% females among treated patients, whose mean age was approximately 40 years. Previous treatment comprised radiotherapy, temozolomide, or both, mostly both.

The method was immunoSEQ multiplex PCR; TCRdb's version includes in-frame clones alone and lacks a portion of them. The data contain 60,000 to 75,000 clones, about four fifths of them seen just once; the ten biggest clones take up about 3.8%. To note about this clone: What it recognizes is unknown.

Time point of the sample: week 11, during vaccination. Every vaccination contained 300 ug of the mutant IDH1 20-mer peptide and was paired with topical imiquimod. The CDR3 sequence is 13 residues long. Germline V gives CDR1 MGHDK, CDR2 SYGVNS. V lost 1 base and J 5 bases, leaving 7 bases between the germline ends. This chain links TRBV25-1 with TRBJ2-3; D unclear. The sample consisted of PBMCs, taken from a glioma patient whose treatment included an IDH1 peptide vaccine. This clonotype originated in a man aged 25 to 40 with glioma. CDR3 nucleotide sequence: TGTGCCAGCAGTGAATCTTGGGAAGATACGCAGTATTTT. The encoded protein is CASSESWEDTQYF.